Described below is a single T cell receptor (beta chain) sequence and its context. Its antigen is undetermined. Sequencing used immunoSEQ multiplex PCR; TCRdb keeps in-frame clones, though not all of them. The data contain over 250,000 clones, roughly four fifths of them singletons. This specimen comes from a study of cytotoxic CD8 clonotypes in ibrutinib-treated CLL. Study details: Patient counts were 11 relapsed/refractory, roughly 15 treatment-naive and some 17 IGHV unmutated. Points from the study as a whole: Rising at ibrutinib response, clonality subsequently fell back toward baseline at progression. Lymph node repertoires were not studied, and sampling times were unmatched.

With 5 bases removed from V and 6 bases from J, the gap between germline ends came to 8 bases. Per germline, CDR1 SNHLY and CDR2 FYNNEI. CDR3 length: 11 amino acids. This chain uses TRBV2 with TRBJ2-7, with a weak D call TRBD2 (5 bases). The sample was PBMCs, taken at disease progression, from a patient treated with ibrutinib. The sequence came from a human donor with chronic lymphocytic leukemia. CDR3 in DNA: TGTGCCAGCAGTAAAACTAGCGAGCAGTACTTC. Protein product: CASSKTSEQYF.